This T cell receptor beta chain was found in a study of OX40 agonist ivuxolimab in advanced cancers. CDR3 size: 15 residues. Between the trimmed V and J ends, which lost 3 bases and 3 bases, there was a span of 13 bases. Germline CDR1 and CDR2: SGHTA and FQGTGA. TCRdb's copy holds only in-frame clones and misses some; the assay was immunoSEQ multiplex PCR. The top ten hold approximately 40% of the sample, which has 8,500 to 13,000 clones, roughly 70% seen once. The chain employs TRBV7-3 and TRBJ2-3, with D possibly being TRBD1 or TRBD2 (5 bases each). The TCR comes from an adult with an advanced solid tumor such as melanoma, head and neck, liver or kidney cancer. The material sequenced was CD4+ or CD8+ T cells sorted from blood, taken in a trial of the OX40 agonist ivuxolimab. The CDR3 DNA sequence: TGTGCCAGCAGCTTGACTCCGGGACCAACAGATACGCAGTATTTT. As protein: CASSLTPGPTDTQYF. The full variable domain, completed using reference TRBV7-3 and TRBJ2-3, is GAGVSQTPSNKVTEKGKYVELRCDPISGHTALYWYRQSLGQGPEFLIYFQGTGAADDSGLPNDRFFAVRPEGSVSTLKIQRTERGDSAVYLCASSLTPGPTDTQYFGPGTRLTVL.